This TCR beta chain was recorded in a study of TIL therapy for anti-PD-1-resistant metastatic lung cancer. Background on the study: Progressing patients received lymphodepletion, expanded TIL infusion and IL-2.

Sequencing used immunoSEQ v3. Assay: immunoSEQ multiplex PCR; the TCRdb copy retains only in-frame clones and omits some. The table includes around 20,000 clones, about 80% detected once. Time point given: pre-treatment sample, taken before nivolumab and TIL therapy. V lost 2 bases, J lost 7 bases, and 9 bases lay in between. The CDR3 is 12 amino acids. CDR1 SQVTM and CDR2 ANQGSEA come from the germline V gene. This clone was detected only once. The gene calls are TRBV29-1 and TRBJ2-1; D not resolved. Sequenced material: blood, taken at baseline. The receptor was isolated from a person aged 25 to 85 with non-small cell lung cancer. CDR3 nucleotides: TGCAGCGTTGAACGCTACCCAAATGAGCAGTTCTTC. This gives the protein CSVERYPNEQFF.